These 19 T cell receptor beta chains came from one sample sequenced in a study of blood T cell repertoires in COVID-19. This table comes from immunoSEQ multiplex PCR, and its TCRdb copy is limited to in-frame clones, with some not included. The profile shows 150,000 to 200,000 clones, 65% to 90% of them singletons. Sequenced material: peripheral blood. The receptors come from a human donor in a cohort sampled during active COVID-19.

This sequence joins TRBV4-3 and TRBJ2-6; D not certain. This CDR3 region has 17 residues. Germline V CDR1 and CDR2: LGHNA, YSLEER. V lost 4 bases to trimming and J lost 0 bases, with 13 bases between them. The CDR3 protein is CASSPDPPSSGANVLTF. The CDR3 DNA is TGCGCCAGCAGCCCAGACCCTCCGAGCTCTGGGGCCAACGTCCTGACTTTC.

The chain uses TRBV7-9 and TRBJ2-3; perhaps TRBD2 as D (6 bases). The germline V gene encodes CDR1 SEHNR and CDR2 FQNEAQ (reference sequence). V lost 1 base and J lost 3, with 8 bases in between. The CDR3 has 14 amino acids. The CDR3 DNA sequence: TGTGCCAGCAGCTTAGTGGGGGGAACAGATACGCAGTATTTT. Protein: CASSLVGGTDTQYF.

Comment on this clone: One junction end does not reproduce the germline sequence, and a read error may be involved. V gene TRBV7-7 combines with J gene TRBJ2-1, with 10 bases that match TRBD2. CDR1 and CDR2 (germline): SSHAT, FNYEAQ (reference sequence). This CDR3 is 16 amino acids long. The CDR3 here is CASSLGASGGANEQFF. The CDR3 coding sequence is TGTGCTAGCAGCTTAGGAGCGAGCGGGGGGGCCAATGAGCAGTTCTTC.

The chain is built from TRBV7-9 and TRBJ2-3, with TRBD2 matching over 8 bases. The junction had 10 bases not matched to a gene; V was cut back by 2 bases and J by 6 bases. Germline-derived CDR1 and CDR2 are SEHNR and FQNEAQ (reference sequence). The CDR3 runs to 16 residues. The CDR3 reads CASSLSRGGLQDTQYF. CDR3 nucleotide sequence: TGTGCCAGCAGCTTAAGTCGGGGGGGCCTACAGGATACGCAGTATTTT.

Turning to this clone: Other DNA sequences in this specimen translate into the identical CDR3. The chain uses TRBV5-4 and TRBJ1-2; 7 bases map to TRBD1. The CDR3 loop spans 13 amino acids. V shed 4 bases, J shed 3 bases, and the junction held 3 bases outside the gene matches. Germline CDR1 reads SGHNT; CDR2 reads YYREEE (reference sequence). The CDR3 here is CASSRTGDYGYTF. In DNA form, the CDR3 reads TGTGCCAGCAGCCGCACAGGGGACTATGGCTACACCTTC.

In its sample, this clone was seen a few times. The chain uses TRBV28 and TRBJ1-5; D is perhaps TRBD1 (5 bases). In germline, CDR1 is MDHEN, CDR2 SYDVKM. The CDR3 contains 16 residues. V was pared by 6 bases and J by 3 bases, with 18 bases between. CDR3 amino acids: CASSSPSTGVNQPQHF. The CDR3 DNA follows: TGTGCCAGCAGCTCCCCCAGCACGGGGGTCAATCAGCCCCAGCATTTT.

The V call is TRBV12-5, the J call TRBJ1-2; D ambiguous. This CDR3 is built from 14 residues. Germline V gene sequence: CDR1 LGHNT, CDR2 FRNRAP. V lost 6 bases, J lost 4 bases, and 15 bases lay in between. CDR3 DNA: TGTGCTAGTGGCCCTGAGGCAATAGGCTATGGCTACACCTTC. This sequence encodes CASGPEAIGYGYTF.

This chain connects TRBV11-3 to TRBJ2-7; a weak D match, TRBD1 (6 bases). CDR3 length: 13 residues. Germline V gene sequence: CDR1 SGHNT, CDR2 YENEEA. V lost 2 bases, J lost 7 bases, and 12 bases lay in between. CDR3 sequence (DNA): TGTGCCAGCAGCTTAAACAGGGTTGAGGAGCAGTACTTC. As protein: CASSLNRVEEQYF.

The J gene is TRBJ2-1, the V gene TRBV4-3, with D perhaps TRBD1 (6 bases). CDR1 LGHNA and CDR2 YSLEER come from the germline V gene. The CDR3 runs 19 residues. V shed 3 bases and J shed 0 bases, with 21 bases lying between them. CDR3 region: CASSHKVAPQGSSYNEQFF. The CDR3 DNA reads TGCGCCAGCAGCCACAAAGTTGCCCCACAGGGTTCCTCCTACAATGAGCAGTTCTTC.

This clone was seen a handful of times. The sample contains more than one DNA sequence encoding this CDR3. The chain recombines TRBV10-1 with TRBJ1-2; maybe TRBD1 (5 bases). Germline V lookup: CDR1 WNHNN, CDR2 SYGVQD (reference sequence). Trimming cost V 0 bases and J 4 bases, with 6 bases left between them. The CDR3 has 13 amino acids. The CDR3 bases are TGCGCCAGCAGTGAGTCGGGGGGCTATGGCTACACCTTC. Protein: CASSESGGYGYTF.

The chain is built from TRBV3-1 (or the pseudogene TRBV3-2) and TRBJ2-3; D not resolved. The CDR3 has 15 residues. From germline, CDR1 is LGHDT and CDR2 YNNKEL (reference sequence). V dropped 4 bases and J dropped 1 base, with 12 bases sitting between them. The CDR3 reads CASSPSNSRTDTQYF. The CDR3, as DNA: TGTGCCAGCAGCCCGTCTAACTCCCGCACAGATACGCAGTATTTT.

The DNA of the CDR3 is TGTGCCAGCAGCTTGGAGAGGGAGCAGTACTTC. As protein: CASSLEREQYF. The V and J genes are TRBV5-6 and TRBJ2-7; no firm D call. Per the germline V gene, CDR1 is SGHDT and CDR2 is YYEEEE. The CDR3 has 11 amino acids. V gave up 0 bases and J gave up 7 bases, with 5 bases separating them.

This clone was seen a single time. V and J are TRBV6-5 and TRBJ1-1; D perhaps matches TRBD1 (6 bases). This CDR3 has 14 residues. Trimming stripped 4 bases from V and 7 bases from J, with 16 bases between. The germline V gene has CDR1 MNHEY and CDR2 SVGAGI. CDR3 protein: CASSSGGGGNEAFF. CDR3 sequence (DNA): TGTGCCAGCAGTTCTGGGGGGGGCGGGAATGAAGCTTTCTTT.

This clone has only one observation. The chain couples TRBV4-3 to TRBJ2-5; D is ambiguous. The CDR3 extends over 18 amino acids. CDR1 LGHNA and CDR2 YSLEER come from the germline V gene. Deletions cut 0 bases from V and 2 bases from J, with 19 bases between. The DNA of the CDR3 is TGCGCCAGCAGCCAAGATGTATTCTTGGCAACAAGACAAGAGACCCAGTACTTC. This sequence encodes CASSQDVFLATRQETQYF.

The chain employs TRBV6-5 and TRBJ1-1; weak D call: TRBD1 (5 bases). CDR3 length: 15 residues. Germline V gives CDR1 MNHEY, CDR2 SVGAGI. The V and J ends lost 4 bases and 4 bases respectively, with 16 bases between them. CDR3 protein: CASSWQAGGTTEAFF. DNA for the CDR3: TGTGCCAGCAGTTGGCAAGCGGGGGGGACCACTGAAGCTTTCTTT.

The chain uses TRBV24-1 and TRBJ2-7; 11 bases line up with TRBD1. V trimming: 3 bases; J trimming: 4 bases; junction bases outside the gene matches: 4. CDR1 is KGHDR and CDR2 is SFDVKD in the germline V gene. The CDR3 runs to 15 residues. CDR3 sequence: CATSDAGTGGYEQYF. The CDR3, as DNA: TGTGCCACCAGTGATGCCGGGACAGGGGGTTACGAGCAGTACTTC.

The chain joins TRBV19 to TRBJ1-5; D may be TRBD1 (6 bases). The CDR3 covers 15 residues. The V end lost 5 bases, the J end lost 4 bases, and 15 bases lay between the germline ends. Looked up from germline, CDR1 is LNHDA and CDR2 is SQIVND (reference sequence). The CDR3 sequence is CASSPSDSPNQPQHF. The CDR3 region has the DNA TGTGCCAGTAGTCCCTCGGACAGCCCGAATCAGCCCCAGCATTTT.

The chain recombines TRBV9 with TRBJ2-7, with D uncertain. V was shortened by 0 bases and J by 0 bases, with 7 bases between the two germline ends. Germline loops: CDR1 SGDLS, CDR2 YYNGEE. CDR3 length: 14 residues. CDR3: CASSVDQFSYEQYF. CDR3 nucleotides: TGTGCCAGCAGCGTAGATCAATTCTCCTACGAGCAGTACTTC.

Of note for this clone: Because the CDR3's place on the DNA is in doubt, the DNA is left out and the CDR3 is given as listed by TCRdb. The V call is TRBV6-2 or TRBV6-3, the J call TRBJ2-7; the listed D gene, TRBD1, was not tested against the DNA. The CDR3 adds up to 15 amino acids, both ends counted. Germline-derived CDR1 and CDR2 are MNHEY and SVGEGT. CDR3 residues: CASSSSTGWSYEQYF.